This T cell receptor (beta chain) is from a study of spatial heterogeneity in lung cancer. General study findings and limits: The appearance of ubiquitous expanded tumor TCRs in blood was greater at resection than follow-up.

Many counts were recorded for this clonotype. The antigen is unknown. Per the germline V gene, CDR1 is SEHNR and CDR2 is FQNEAQ (reference sequence). Trimming took off 2 bases at V and 10 bases at J, with 21 bases between the two ends. This CDR3 has 17 residues. TCRdb passed the 5' RACE reads through MiXCR, listing each CDR3 protein once. Counted here are some 10,000 distinct CDR3 sequences, over 6.5% occurring once; the ten biggest clones make up more than 20%. Time point: sample taken at primary tumor resection. The authors sequenced whole RNA from tumor, nontumor lung or frozen PBMC without sorting.

This receptor was identified in a male donor with early-stage non-small cell lung cancer. The specimen comprised PBMCs, sampled at surgery. V usage is TRBV7-9 and J usage is TRBJ1-6; D is possibly TRBD1 (5 bases). The DNA of the CDR3 is TGTGCCAGCAGCTTACCGGCGTCGGGAGGGGCGGGCTCACCCCTCCACTTT. Translation: CASSLPASGGAGSPLHF.